These 15 T cell receptor beta chains were all obtained from the same sample, sequenced in a study of blood T cell repertoires in COVID-19. Sequencing used immunoSEQ multiplex PCR; TCRdb keeps in-frame clones, though not all of them. This table has about 46,000 clones, 80% to 90% appearing once. The sequenced sample was peripheral blood. These receptors were obtained from a human donor in a cohort sampled during active COVID-19. The donor label of this sample is uncertain.

The chain recombines TRBV28 with TRBJ1-2, with 7 bases lining up with TRBD1. From germline, CDR1 is MDHEN and CDR2 SYDVKM. The trim removed 8 bases at V and 4 bases at J, leaving 7 bases unmatched. The CDR3 is 13 residues long. The CDR3 region is CASGTGTAYGYTF. In DNA, the CDR3 is TGTGCCAGCGGTACCGGGACAGCCTATGGCTACACCTTC.

The chain carries TRBV6-5 and TRBJ1-1, with a tentative D call TRBD1 (5 bases). CDR1 is MNHEY, CDR2 SVGAGI, per germline. This CDR3 spans 14 amino acids. Trimming cost V 7 bases and J 1 base, with 13 bases left between them. CDR3: CASTKGWGNTEAFF. In nucleotides, the CDR3 is TGTGCCAGCACCAAGGGGTGGGGGAACACTGAAGCTTTCTTT.

The chain couples TRBV9 to TRBJ2-5; 8 positions match TRBD2. Germline lookup yields CDR1 SGDLS and CDR2 YYNGEE. The CDR3 sequence is 17 residues long. J gave up 4 bases and V 1 base, and 12 bases lay outside the gene matches. For the CDR3, the DNA is TGTGCCAGCAGCGTATGGGCCGGGGGGGCCCTAGGAGAGACCCAGTACTTC. Translation: CASSVWAGGALGETQYF.

The chain employs TRBV18 and TRBJ2-7, with D possibly being TRBD1 (6 bases). This CDR3 is built from 13 residues. Germline V gene sequence: CDR1 KGHSH, CDR2 LQKENI. V lost 3 bases and J lost 2, with 8 bases in between. The CDR3 sequence is CASSPQGPYEQYF. DNA of the CDR3: TGTGCCAGCTCACCGCAGGGGCCCTACGAGCAGTACTTC.

This sequence joins TRBV3-1 (or the pseudogene TRBV3-2) and TRBJ2-3, with no clear D. V was pared by 6 bases and J by 0 bases, with 10 bases between. Looked up from germline, CDR1 is LGHDT and CDR2 is YNNKEL (reference sequence). This CDR3 spans 14 amino acids. The CDR3 protein is CASSSIYSTDTQYF. Written as DNA, the CDR3 is TGTGCCAGCAGTTCAATCTATAGCACAGATACGCAGTATTTT.

J is TRBJ2-2 and V is TRBV27, with 7 positions matching TRBD1. Trimming cost V 2 bases and J 7 bases; bases outside gene matches: 4. Germline CDR1 and CDR2: MNHEY and SMNVEV (reference sequence). The CDR3 totals 14 residues. The DNA of the CDR3 is TGTGCCAGCAGTTTAAGGGGGCGCGACGGGGAGCTGTTTTTT. Its translation is CASSLRGRDGELFF.

For the CDR3, the DNA is TGTGCCAGCAGTGAAGGTCGGGGGAGTACGCAGTATTTT. Its protein is CASSEGRGSTQYF. The rearrangement uses TRBV2 and TRBJ2-3, with a possible D match to TRBD2 (6 bases). Germline CDR1 and CDR2: SNHLY and FYNNEI. The CDR3 consists of 13 residues. The V end lost 1 base, the J end lost 8 bases, and 10 bases lay between the germline ends.

The CDR3 sequence is CASSFGDRDYEQYF. CDR3 sequence (DNA): TGTGCCAGCAGCTTCGGGGACAGGGACTACGAGCAGTACTTC. The chain links TRBV7-9 to TRBJ2-7, with 9 bases fitting TRBD1. CDR1 and CDR2 (germline): SEHNR, FQNEAQ (reference sequence). CDR3 size: 14 residues. The V segment lost 3 bases and the J segment 3 bases; nucleotides outside the gene matches: 3.

The V and J genes are TRBV7-9 and TRBJ2-3; the D gene is possibly TRBD2 (7 bases). This CDR3 has 16 amino acids. The germline V and J ends were trimmed by 5 bases and 6 bases, with 21 bases remaining between them. Germline V lookup: CDR1 SEHNR, CDR2 FQNEAQ (reference sequence). In DNA, the CDR3 is TGTGCCAGCAGCCAGGGGTCTGCGGGGGCCTTTGATACGCAGTATTTT. Its protein is CASSQGSAGAFDTQYF.

This rearrangement joins TRBV28 to TRBJ1-5, with a possible D match to TRBD1 (5 bases). Germline CDR1 reads MDHEN; CDR2 reads SYDVKM. The CDR3 has 16 residues. The V gene lost 3 bases and the J gene lost 0 bases, with 12 bases spanning the gap. CDR3 sequence reads: CASSLGPLNSNQPQHF. The CDR3 DNA is TGTGCCAGCAGTTTGGGGCCCCTGAATAGCAATCAGCCCCAGCATTTT. Complete variable domain (other parts from reference TRBV28 and TRBJ1-5): DVKVTQSSRYLVKRTGEKVFLECVQDMDHENMFWYRQDPGLGLRLIYFSYDVKMKEKGDIPEGYSVSREKKERFSLILESASTNQTSMYLCASSLGPLNSNQPQHFGDGTRLSIL.

V gene TRBV6-2 or TRBV6-3 combines with J gene TRBJ1-5; D might be TRBD1 (5 bases). This CDR3 is built from 14 residues. The germline V gene has CDR1 MNHEY and CDR2 SVGEGT. Trimming removed 4 bases at V and 4 bases at J, with 11 bases between. CDR3 loop: CASSWGRTNQPQHF. CDR3 in DNA: TGTGCCAGCAGTTGGGGGAGGACAAATCAGCCCCAGCATTTT.

This sequence joins TRBV10-3 and TRBJ1-1; 7 nucleotides match TRBD1. This CDR3 spans 14 amino acids. Germline assignment: CDR1 ENHRY and CDR2 SYGVKD. After removal of 6 bases from V and 0 bases from J, the junction contained 4 bases not matched to a gene. CDR3 sequence (DNA): TGTGCCATCAGGGGGACAGCAGTGAACACTGAAGCTTTCTTT. It encodes CAIRGTAVNTEAFF.

The gene calls are TRBV7-2 and TRBJ1-2; 7 nucleotides match TRBD1. Germline V gene data show CDR1 as SGHTA and CDR2 as FQGNSA. The J segment lost 5 bases and the V segment lost 4 bases, leaving 10 bases of the junction unmatched. The CDR3 consists of 15 residues. The CDR3 reads CASSSLRDRLYGYTF. DNA of the CDR3: TGTGCCAGCAGCTCACTCCGGGACAGATTGTATGGCTACACCTTC. The entire variable domain, with the rest obtained from reference TRBV7-2 and TRBJ1-2, is as follows: GAGVSQSPSNKVTEKGKDVELRCDPISGHTALYWYRQSLGQGLEFLIYFQGNSAPDKSGLPSDRFSAERTGGSVSTLTIQRTQQEDSAVYLCASSSLRDRLYGYTFGSGTRLTVV.

Here the CDR3 DNA reads TGCGCCAGCAGTCAATTCGACAGGGGGCGAACTGGGGCCAACGTCCTGACTTTC. It translates to CASSQFDRGRTGANVLTF. V is TRBV23-1 and J is TRBJ2-6, with TRBD1 identical over 10 bases. TRBV23-1 is an ORF for which the function is uncertain. With 1 base clipped from V and 2 bases from J, the junction kept 5 bases outside the gene matches. This CDR3 has 18 residues.

This clone showed up just once. The rearrangement uses TRBV5-1 and TRBJ1-3; D ambiguous. V shed 4 bases and J shed 0 bases, with 14 bases lying between them. CDR3 length equals 16 residues. Germline CDR1 SGHRS, CDR2 YFSETQ. CDR3 DNA sequence: TGCGCCAGCAGCCCGGGGAGCTTTCTCTCTGGAAACACCATATATTTT. Translation: CASSPGSFLSGNTIYF.